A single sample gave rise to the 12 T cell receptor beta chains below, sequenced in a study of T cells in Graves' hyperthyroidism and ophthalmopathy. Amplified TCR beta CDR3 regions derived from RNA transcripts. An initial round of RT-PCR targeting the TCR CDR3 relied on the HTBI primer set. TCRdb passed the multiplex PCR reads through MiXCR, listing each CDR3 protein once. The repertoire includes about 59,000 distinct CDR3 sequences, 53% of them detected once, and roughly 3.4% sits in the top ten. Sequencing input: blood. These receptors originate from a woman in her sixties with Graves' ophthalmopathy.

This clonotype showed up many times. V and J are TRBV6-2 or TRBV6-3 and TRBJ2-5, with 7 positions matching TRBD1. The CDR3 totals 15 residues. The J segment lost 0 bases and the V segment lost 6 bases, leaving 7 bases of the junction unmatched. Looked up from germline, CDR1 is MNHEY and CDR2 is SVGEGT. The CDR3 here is CASRPKTGYQETQYF. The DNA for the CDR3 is TGTGCCAGCAGACCTAAGACAGGGTACCAAGAGACCCAGTACTTC.

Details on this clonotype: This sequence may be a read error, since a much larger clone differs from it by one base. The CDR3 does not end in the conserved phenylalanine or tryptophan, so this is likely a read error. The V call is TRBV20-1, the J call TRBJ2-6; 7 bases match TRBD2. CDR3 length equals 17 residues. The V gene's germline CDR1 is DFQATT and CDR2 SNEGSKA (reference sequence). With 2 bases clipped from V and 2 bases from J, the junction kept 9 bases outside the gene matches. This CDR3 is CSARLSAGYPGANVLTS. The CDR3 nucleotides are TGCAGTGCTAGATTGTCAGCGGGGTACCCTGGGGCCAACGTCCTGACTTCC.

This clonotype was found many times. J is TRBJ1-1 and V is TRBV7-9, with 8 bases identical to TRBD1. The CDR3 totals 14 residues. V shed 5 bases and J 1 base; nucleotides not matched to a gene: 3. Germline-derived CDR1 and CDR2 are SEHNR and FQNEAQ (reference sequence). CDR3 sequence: CASSRQGSNTEAFF. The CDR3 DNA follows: TGTGCCAGCAGCCGACAGGGGTCGAACACTGAAGCTTTCTTT.

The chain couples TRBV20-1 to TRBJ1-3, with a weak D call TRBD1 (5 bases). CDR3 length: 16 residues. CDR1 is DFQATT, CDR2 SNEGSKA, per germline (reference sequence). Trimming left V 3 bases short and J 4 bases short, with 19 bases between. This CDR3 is CSASGLKQALGNTIYF. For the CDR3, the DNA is TGCAGTGCTAGTGGTTTGAAACAGGCGCTCGGAAACACCATATATTTT.

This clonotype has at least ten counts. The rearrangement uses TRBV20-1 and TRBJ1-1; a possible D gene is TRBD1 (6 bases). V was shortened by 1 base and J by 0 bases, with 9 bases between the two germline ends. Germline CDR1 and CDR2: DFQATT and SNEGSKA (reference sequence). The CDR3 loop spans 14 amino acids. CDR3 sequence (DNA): TGCAGTGCTAGAGTGACAGGTGTGAACACTGAAGCTTTCTTT. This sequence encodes CSARVTGVNTEAFF.

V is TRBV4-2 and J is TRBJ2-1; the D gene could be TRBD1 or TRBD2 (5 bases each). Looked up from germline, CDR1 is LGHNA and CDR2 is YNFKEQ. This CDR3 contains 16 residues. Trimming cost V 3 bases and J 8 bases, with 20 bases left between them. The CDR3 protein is CASSHEGRKGSDEQFF. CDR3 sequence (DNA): TGTGCCAGCAGCCACGAGGGACGGAAAGGGTCGGATGAGCAGTTCTTC.

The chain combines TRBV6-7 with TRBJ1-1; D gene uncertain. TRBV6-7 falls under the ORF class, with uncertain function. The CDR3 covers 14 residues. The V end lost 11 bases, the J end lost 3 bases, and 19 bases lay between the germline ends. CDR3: CAARVGGLDTEAFF. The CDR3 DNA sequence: TGTGCCGCGAGGGTCGGCGGATTGGACACTGAAGCTTTCTTT.

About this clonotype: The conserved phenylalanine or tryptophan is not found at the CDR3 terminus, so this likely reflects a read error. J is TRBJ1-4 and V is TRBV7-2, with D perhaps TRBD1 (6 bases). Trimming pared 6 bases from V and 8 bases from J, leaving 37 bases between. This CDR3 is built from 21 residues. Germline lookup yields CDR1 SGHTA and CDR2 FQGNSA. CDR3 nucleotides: TGTGCCAGCAGTTTACTGACAGGAATAGGCCTCAGAGAGCTCCTACCAGAAAAACTGTTTGTT. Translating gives CASSLLTGIGLRELLPEKLFV.

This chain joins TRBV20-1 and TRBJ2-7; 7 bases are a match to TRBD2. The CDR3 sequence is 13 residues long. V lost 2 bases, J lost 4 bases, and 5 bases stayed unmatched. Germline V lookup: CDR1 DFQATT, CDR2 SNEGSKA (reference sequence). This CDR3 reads CSARSASGYEQYF. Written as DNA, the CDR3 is TGCAGTGCTAGATCGGCTAGCGGATACGAGCAGTACTTC.

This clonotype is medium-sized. CDR3 DNA: TGCAGCGCCTCCGGGACAGGGAGGTACGAGCAGTACTTC. Residues: CSASGTGRYEQYF. This chain links TRBV29-1 with TRBJ2-7; 9 bases line up with TRBD1. V dropped 7 bases and J dropped 4; count of bases not matched to a gene: 8. CDR3 size: 13 residues. Germline assignment: CDR1 SQVTM and CDR2 ANQGSEA.

This chain's CDR3 is CSPKGMDSGANVLTF. In nucleotides, the CDR3 is TGCAGTCCCAAGGGGATGGACTCTGGGGCCAACGTCCTGACTTTC. The rearrangement joins TRBV20-1 to TRBJ2-6; tentative D call: TRBD1 (5 bases). The germline V gene encodes CDR1 DFQATT and CDR2 SNEGSKA (reference sequence). V lost 8 bases, J lost 0 bases, and 14 bases lay in between. This CDR3 has 15 residues.

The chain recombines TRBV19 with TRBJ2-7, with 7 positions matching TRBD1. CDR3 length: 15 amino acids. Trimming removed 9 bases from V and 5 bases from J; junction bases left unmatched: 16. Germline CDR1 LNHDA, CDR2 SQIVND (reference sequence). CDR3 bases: TGTGCCAGCACCCCTCAGGGGGTAGGGAAAAACGAGCAGTACTTC. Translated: CASTPQGVGKNEQYF. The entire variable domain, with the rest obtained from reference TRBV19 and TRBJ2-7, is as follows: DGGITQSPKYLFRKEGQNVTLSCEQNLNHDAMYWYRQDPGQGLRLIYYSQIVNDFQKGDIAEGYSVSREKKESFPLTVTSAQKNPTAFYLCASTPQGVGKNEQYFGPGTRLTVT.